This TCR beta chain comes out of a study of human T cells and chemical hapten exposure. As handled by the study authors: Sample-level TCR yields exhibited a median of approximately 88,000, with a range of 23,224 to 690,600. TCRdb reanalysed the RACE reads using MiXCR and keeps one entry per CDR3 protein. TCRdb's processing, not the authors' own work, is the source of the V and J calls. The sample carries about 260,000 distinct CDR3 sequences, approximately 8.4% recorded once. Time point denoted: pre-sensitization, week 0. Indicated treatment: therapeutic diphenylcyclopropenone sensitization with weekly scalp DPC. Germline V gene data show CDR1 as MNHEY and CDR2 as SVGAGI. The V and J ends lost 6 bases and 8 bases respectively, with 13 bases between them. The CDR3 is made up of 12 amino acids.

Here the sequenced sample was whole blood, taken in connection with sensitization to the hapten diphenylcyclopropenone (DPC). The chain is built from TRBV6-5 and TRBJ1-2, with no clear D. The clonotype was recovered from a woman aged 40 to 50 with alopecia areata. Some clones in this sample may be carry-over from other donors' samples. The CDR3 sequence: CASSPGPWGYTF. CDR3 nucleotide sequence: TGTGCCAGCAGCCCTGGCCCGTGGGGCTACACCTTC.